This TCR beta chain came from a study of T cell responses to AZD1222 COVID-19 vaccine. General study results and limits: Spike regions recognized by vaccine-associated CD4 TCRs spanned the protein, led by 160-218 and 743-854. Reports indicate that nearly half of spike-specific TCRs are directed at unmutated variant regions. Repertoires were obtained solely post-peak T cell response.

Pooling covered second doses at about 4 or about 12 weeks. Sequenced by immunoSEQ multiplex PCR; TCRdb stores in-frame clones only, minus some. The table includes fewer than 150,000 clones, under 95% detected once. Trimming left V 3 bases short and J 4 bases short, with 13 bases between. Germline CDR1 LGHNA, CDR2 YNFKEQ. The CDR3 is 14 amino acids. This clone has just a few counts. Its antigen is still unknown. The V and J genes are TRBV4-2 and TRBJ2-7; tentative D call: TRBD2 (7 bases). The starting material was peripheral blood, obtained 28 days after the second AZD1222 dose. This clonotype was sampled from an adult who received the AZD1222 COVID-19 vaccine. The CDR3 region has the DNA TGTGCCAGCAGCCAGGCGGGGGCGGGGTACGAGCAGTACTTC. Its translation: CASSQAGAGYEQYF.